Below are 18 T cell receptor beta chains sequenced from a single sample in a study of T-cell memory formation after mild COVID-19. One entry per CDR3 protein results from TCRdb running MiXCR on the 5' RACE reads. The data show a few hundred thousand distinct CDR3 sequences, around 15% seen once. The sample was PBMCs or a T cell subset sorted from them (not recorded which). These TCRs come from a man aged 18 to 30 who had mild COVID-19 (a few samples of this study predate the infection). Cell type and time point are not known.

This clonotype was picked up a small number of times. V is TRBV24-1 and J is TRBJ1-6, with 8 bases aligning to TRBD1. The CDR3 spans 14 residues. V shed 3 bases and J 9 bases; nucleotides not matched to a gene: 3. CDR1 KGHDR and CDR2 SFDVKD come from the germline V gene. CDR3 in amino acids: CATSDTGTGSPLHF. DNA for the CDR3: TGTGCCACCAGTGATACTGGGACAGGTTCACCCCTCCACTTT.

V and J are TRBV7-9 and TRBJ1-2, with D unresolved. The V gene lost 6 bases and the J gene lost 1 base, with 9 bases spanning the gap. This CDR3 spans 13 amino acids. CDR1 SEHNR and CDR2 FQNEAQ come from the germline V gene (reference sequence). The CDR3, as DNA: TGTGCCAGCAGTCCTCCCGTTAACTATGGCTACACCTTC. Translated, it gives CASSPPVNYGYTF.

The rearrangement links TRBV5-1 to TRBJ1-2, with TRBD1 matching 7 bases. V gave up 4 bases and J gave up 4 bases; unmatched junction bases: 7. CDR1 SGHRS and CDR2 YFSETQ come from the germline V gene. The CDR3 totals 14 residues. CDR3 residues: CASSLTGVIYGYTF. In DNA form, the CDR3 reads TGCGCCAGCAGCCTTACAGGGGTGATCTATGGCTACACCTTC.

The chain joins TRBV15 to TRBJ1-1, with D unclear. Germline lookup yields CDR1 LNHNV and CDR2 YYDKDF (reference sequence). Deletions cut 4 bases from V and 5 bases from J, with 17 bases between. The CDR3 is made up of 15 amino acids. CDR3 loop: CATSTSRTGSTEAFF. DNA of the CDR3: TGTGCCACCAGCACAAGTAGGACGGGATCGACTGAAGCTTTCTTT.

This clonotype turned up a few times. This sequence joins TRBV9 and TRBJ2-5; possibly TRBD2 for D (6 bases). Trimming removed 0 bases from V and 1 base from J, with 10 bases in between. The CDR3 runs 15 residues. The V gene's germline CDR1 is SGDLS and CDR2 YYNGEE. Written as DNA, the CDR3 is TGTGCCAGCAGCGTAGGCGGGGCTGCCCAAGAGACCCAGTACTTC. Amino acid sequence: CASSVGGAAQETQYF.

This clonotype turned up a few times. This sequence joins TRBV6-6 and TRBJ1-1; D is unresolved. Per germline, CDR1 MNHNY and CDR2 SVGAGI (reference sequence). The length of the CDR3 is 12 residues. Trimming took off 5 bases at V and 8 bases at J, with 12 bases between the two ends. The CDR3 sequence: CASSELTGEAFF. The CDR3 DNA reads TGTGCCAGCAGTGAATTGACGGGGGAAGCTTTCTTT.

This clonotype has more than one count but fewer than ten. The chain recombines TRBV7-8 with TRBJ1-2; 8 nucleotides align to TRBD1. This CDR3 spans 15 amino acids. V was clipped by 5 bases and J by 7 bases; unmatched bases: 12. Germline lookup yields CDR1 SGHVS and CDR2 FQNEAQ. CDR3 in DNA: TGTGCCAGCAGCCCACGGACAGGGAAAATGTCTGGCTACACCTTC. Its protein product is CASSPRTGKMSGYTF.

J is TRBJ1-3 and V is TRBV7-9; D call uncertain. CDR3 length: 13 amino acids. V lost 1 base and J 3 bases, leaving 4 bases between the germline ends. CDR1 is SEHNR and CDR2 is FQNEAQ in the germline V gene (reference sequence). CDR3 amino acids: CASSLVVGNTIYF. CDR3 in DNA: TGTGCCAGCAGCTTAGTCGTTGGAAACACCATATATTTT.

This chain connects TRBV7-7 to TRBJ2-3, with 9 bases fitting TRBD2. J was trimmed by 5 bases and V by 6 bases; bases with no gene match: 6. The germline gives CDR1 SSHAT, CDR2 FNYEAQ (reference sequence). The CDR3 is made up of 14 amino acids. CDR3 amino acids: CASRGGGAGDTQYF. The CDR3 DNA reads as TGTGCCAGCAGAGGCGGGGGGGCAGGAGATACGCAGTATTTT.

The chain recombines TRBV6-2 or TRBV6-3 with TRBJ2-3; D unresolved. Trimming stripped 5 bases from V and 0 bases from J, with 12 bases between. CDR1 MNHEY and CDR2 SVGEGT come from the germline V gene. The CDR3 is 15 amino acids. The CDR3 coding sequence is TGTGCCAGCAGTAAATCACCCTCTAGCACAGATACGCAGTATTTT. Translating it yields CASSKSPSSTDTQYF.

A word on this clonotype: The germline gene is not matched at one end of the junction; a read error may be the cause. In nucleotides, the CDR3 is TGCAGTGCTAGAGGGAGTGACTATAGCAATCAGCTCCAGCATTTT. As protein: CSARGSDYSNQLQHF. The chain links TRBV20-1 to TRBJ1-5; D is unresolved. This CDR3 has 15 residues. Germline assignment: CDR1 DFQATT and CDR2 SNEGSKA (reference sequence).

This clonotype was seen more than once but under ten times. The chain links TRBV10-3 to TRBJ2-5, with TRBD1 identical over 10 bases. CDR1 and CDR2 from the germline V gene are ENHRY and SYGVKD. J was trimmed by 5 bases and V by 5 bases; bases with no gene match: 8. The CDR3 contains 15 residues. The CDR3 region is CAISPGTGAGETQYF. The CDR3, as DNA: TGTGCCATCAGTCCCGGGACAGGGGCCGGCGAGACCCAGTACTTC.

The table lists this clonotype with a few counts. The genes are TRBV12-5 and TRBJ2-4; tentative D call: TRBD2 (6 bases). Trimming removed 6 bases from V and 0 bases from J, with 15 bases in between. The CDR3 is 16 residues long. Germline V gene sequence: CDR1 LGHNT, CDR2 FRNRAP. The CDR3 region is CASGRDSKLAKNIQYF. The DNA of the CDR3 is TGTGCTAGTGGCCGGGACTCCAAACTAGCCAAAAACATTCAGTACTTC.

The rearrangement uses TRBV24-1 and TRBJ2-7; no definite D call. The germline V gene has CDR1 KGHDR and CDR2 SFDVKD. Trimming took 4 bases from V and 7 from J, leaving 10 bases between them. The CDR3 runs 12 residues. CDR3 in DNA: TGTGCCACCAGTGAGGGATCGGGTGAGCAGTACTTC. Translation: CATSEGSGEQYF.

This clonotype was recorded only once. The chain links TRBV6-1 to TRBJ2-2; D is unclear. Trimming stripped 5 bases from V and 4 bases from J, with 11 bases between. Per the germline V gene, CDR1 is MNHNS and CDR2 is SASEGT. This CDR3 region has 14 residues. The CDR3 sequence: CASSISQSTGELFF. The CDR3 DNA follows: TGTGCCAGCAGTATCTCCCAGAGCACCGGGGAGCTGTTTTTT.

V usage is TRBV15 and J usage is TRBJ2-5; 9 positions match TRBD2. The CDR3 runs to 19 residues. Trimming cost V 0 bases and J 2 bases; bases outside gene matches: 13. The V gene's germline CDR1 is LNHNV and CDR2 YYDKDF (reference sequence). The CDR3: CATSRDVRGGGGVQETQYF. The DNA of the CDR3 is TGTGCCACCAGCAGAGATGTAAGGGGCGGCGGGGGGGTTCAAGAGACCCAGTACTTC. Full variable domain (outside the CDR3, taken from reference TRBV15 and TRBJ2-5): DAMVIQNPRYQVTQFGKPVTLSCSQTLNHNVMYWYQQKSSQAPKLLFHYYDKDFNNEADTPDNFQSRRPNTSFCFLDIRSPGLGDTAMYLCATSRDVRGGGGVQETQYFGPGTRLLVL.

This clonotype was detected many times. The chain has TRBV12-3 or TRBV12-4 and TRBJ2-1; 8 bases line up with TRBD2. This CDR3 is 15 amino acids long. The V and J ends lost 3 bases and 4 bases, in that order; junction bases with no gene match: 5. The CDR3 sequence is CASSLPSGSYNEQFF. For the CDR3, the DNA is TGTGCCAGCAGTTTGCCTAGCGGGTCATACAATGAGCAGTTCTTC.

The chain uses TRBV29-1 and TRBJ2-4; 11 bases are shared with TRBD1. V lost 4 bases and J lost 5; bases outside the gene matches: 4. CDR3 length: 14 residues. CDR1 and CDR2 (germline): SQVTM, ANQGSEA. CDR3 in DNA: TGCAGCGTTGCGGACAGGGGGCGAGAAAACATTCAGTACTTC. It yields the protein CSVADRGRENIQYF.